A few counts support the clone carrying this TCR beta chain. What it binds is unknown. TCR alpha and TCR beta cDNA libraries with sample barcodes and UMIs came from 5'RACE using constant-segment primers. TCRdb analysed the 5' RACE reads with MiXCR anew, one entry per CDR3 protein. This sample has roughly 400,000 distinct CDR3 sequences; roughly 15% occur once, and the top ten carry under 25%. The source of the sample is a study of T-cell memory formation after mild COVID-19. About the study: Clusters were largely donor specific. Study conclusions and caveats: The authors left the SARS-CoV-2 specificity of second-wave clones peaking on day 37 unconfirmed. The finding that pre-infection memory included some responding clones suggested that cross-reactive memory joined.

V lost 0 bases, J lost 2 bases, and 7 bases stayed unmatched. This CDR3 region has 17 residues. The germline CDR1 and CDR2 sequences are MNHEY and SVGEGT. The specimen sequenced was PBMCs or a T cell subset sorted from them (not recorded which). The clonotype comes from a young man who had mild COVID-19 (a few samples of this study predate the infection). Cell type and time point are not known. The chain has TRBV6-2 or TRBV6-3 and TRBJ2-3, with 8 bases identical to TRBD2. The CDR3 DNA is TGTGCCAGCAGTTACTCTCCGACTAGCGCCTACACAGATACGCAGTATTTT. Translating gives CASSYSPTSAYTDTQYF.